These T cell receptor beta chains were read from a single sample in a study of blood T cell repertoires in COVID-19. TCRdb keeps only in-frame clones here, not all; method: immunoSEQ multiplex PCR. The data show some 380,000 clones, over 65% seen once. The sequencing input was peripheral blood. The origin of the receptors is a human donor with acute or convalescent COVID-19. The donor label of this sample is uncertain. Each CDR3 is given with its conserved first and last residue. Each record gives: J gene, clone size, D gene, V gene, CDR3 DNA, CDR3 protein. A D gene is named only where the DNA matches it firmly. Part of the rows lack a size; the others show once, few, many or a class for expanded clones.

TRBJ1-4 | . | . | TRBV3-1/TRBV3-2 | TGTGCCAGCAGCCAAAGGAGGAATGAAAAACTGTTTTTT | CASSQRRNEKLFF
TRBJ1-5 | . | . | TRBV12-3/TRBV12-4 | TGTGCCAGCAGTTCCCTTAGCAATCAGCCCCAGCATTTT | CASSSLSNQPQHF
TRBJ1-2 | . | . | TRBV3-1/TRBV3-2 | TGTGCCAGCAGCCAAGGTGGTCTAGAGGATAACTATGGCTACACCTTC | CASSQGGLEDNYGYTF
TRBJ2-2 | . | TRBD1 | TRBV27 | TGTGCCAGCAGTCGGGGACAGGGAAGCACCGGGGAGCTGTTTTTT | CASSRGQGSTGELFF
TRBJ2-3 | . | . | TRBV3-1/TRBV3-2 | TGTGCCAGCAGCCAAGTTTCAGGACAGCGATTGGTAGATACGCAGTATTTT | CASSQVSGQRLVDTQYF
TRBJ1-1 | . | . | TRBV7-9 | TGTGCCAGCAGCTTAGACAGGTGGGAAGCTTTCTTT | CASSLDRWEAFF
TRBJ2-7 | . | TRBD2 | TRBV4-1 | TGCGCCAGCAGCCAAGTATCAGCGGGGGGCCTCAACGAGCAGTACTTC | CASSQVSAGGLNEQYF
TRBJ2-1 | few | TRBD2 | TRBV12-5 | TGTGCTAGTGGTTTACTAGCGGGGGGGACCGAGCAGTTCTTC | CASGLLAGGTEQFF
TRBJ1-1 | once | . | TRBV5-4 | TGTGCCAGCAGCTGGGGCTTGAACACTGAAGCTTTCTTT | CASSWGLNTEAFF
TRBJ2-3 | . | . | TRBV7-6 | TGTGCCAGCAGCTTAGTAACGGTGGAGAGATCTGGGGATACGCAGTATTTT | CASSLVTVERSGDTQYF
TRBJ2-7 | . | TRBD2 | TRBV5-4 | TGTGCCAGCAGCCTCTGGACTAGCGGGAGATCCCACGAGCAGTACTTC | CASSLWTSGRSHEQYF
TRBJ2-1 | few | . | TRBV30 | TGTGCCTGGAGTGTAGGCCTGCAGGACAAGCAGTTCTTC | CAWSVGLQDKQFF
TRBJ2-1 | . | . | TRBV2 | TGTGCCAGCAGTGAGCGGGTAAATGAGCAGTTCTTC | CASSERVNEQFF
TRBJ1-1 | few | . | TRBV28 | TGTGCCAGCAGTTCCCCGGACAGTAACACTGAAGCTTTCTTT | CASSSPDSNTEAFF
TRBJ1-2 | . | TRBD1 | TRBV9 | TGTGCCAGCAGCGTAGGAGGACAGGGGGCTCCCTATGGCTACACCTTC | CASSVGGQGAPYGYTF
TRBJ1-4 | . | . | TRBV15 | TGTGCCACCAGTACAGGTCGCGAAAAACTGTTTTTT | CATSTGREKLFF
TRBJ2-1 | . | TRBD2 | TRBV20-1 | TGCAGTGCTAGTTCATCGCGCTGGCGGGGGGGCCGTGGGGATGAGCAGTTCTTC | CSASSSRWRGGRGDEQFF
TRBJ2-1 | . | TRBD2 | TRBV4-1 | TGCGCCAGCAGCCAAGATCGGTGGGCGGGAGGCTACAATGAGCAGTTCTTC | CASSQDRWAGGYNEQFF
TRBJ1-2 | . | TRBD1 | TRBV7-9 | TGTGCCAGCAGCCCCTGGGGACAGGGGGGGTCGGCTAACTATGGCTACACCTTC | CASSPWGQGGSANYGYTF
TRBJ1-3 | . | . | TRBV30 | TGTGCCTGGAGTGAGGGGAGGGTGGGCAGCGGAAACACCATATATTTT | CAWSEGRVGSGNTIYF
TRBJ2-2 | once | . | TRBV15 | TGTGCCACCAGCAGAGTCGAAATTGAGAGGGCCGGGGAGCTGTTTTTT | CATSRVEIERAGELFF
TRBJ1-6 | . | TRBD1 | TRBV30 | TGTGCCTGGAGTGCGGACAGGGGGCTTCCCTCCTTATATAATTCACCCCTCCACTTT | CAWSADRGLPSLYNSPLHF
TRBJ2-1 | . | TRBD2 | TRBV13 | TGTGCCAGCAGCTTACCTAGCGGGGGGGACAATGAGCAGTTCTTC | CASSLPSGGDNEQFF
TRBJ1-4 | . | TRBD1 | TRBV28 | TGTGCCAGCAGGCTCGAGGACAGGCATAATGAAAAACTGTTTTTT | CASRLEDRHNEKLFF
TRBJ1-3 | . | . | TRBV2 | TGTGCCAGCAGTGGGTGGAGGGTCTCTGGAAACACCATATATTTT | CASSGWRVSGNTIYF
TRBJ2-5 | . | . | TRBV3-1/TRBV3-2 | TGTGCCAGCAGCCGCGGGAATGGAGAGACCCAGTACTTC | CASSRGNGETQYF
TRBJ2-2 | . | TRBD2 | TRBV5-1 | TGCGCCAGCGTCCAGACTAGCGGGACGAACACCGGGGAGCTGTTTTTT | CASVQTSGTNTGELFF
TRBJ1-4 | . | TRBD1 | TRBV28 | TGTGCCAGCAGTTTCGGGACAGGCCGTAATGAAAAACTGTTTTTT | CASSFGTGRNEKLFF
TRBJ1-3 | . | . | TRBV20-1 | TGCAGTGCTAGTTCGGGTCTCGACGTAAAATTGGCTGGAAACACCATATATTTT | CSASSGLDVKLAGNTIYF
TRBJ2-7 | . | TRBD2 | TRBV7-6 | TGTGCCAGCAGCTTAGGGAGGCTAGCGGGCTCCTACGAGCAGTACTTC | CASSLGRLAGSYEQYF
TRBJ2-3 | . | . | TRBV2 | TGTGCCAGCACCTCAAGCTCTTGGCGGGACACAGATACGCAGTATTTT | CASTSSSWRDTDTQYF
TRBJ2-1 | . | TRBD2 | TRBV19 | TGTGCCAGTAGACGCCCGGGACTAGCGGGATATAATGAGCAGTTCTTC | CASRRPGLAGYNEQFF
TRBJ1-4 | . | TRBD1 | TRBV28 | TGTGCCAGCAGTTCAGGGGGAGCTAATGAAAAACTGTTTTTT | CASSSGGANEKLFF
TRBJ1-2 | . | . | TRBV18 | TGTGCCAGCTCACTTACCGACACAGGACCAAACTATGGCTACACCTTC | CASSLTDTGPNYGYTF
TRBJ2-7 | . | TRBD1 | TRBV18 | TGTGCCAGCTCACCACGGGGACAGGGAGGGTTGCAGTACTTC | CASSPRGQGGLQYF
TRBJ2-1 | . | TRBD1 | TRBV18 | TGTGCCAGCTCACCACCGACCCTACAGGGGACAGACCATGAGCAGTTCTTC | CASSPPTLQGTDHEQFF
TRBJ2-7 | . | . | TRBV7-5 | TGTGTCAGAAGCCCAGACAGGGACCCGGGGCACGAGCAGTACTTC | CVRSPDRDPGHEQYF
TRBJ1-1 | . | . | TRBV18 | TGTGCCAGCTCACCAACGGCGTTCGGGGCAGGGGTGAACACTGAAGCTTTCTTT | CASSPTAFGAGVNTEAFF
TRBJ2-1 | once | . | TRBV28 | TGTGCCAGCAGTTCGGCGAGCGCCCTAGACTACAATGAGCAGTTCTTC | CASSSASALDYNEQFF
TRBJ2-1 | once | TRBD2 | TRBV9 | TGTGCCAGCACCCTACAGAATCCGGGACTAGCGGTGACGGAGCAGTTCTTC | CASTLQNPGLAVTEQFF
TRBJ1-1 | . | . | TRBV7-6 | TGTGCCAGCAGCTTTAGCGGGGGTTTGTCGGTCACTGAAGCTTTCTTT | CASSFSGGLSVTEAFF
TRBJ1-5 | . | . | TRBV7-2 | TGTGCCAGCAGCTTAGGCCCAGGCTTCAATCAGCCCCAGCATTTT | CASSLGPGFNQPQHF
TRBJ1-3 | . | . | TRBV6-5 | TGTGCCAGCAGCCCCGACAGCAGCTCTGGAAACACCATATATTTT | CASSPDSSSGNTIYF
TRBJ1-3 | . | . | TRBV7-9 | TGTGCCAGCAGCCGCATACAACAAAGGGAGGCGGGAAACACCATATATTTT | CASSRIQQREAGNTIYF
TRBJ1-2 | . | . | TRBV7-9 | TGTGCCAGCAGCTTAGAGGTCGCGGGGGCGCATGGCTACACCTTC | CASSLEVAGAHGYTF
TRBJ1-2 | . | TRBD1 | TRBV5-1 | TGCGCCAGCAGCTTGCAGGGGGCGGTCGGTGGCTACACCTTC | CASSLQGAVGGYTF
TRBJ1-5 | . | TRBD1 | TRBV10-2 | TGCGCCAGCAGTGACGGAACAGGGGGCAATCAGCCCCAGCATTTT | CASSDGTGGNQPQHF
TRBJ2-1 | . | . | TRBV6-5 | TGTGCCAGCCGCCTTATGAGCTCCTACAATGAGCAGTTCTTC | CASRLMSSYNEQFF
TRBJ2-1 | . | TRBD2 | TRBV5-1 | TGCGCCAGCAGCTCCGGGACTAGCAGTGACAATGAGCAGTTCTTC | CASSSGTSSDNEQFF
TRBJ2-1 | . | TRBD1 | TRBV13 | TGTGCCAGCAGCCGGGGGGGACAGGGGTTCAATGAGCAGTTCTTC | CASSRGGQGFNEQFF
TRBJ1-1 | many | TRBD1 | TRBV19 | TGTGCCAGCTACAGGGGCCCCCCGAACACTGAAGCTTTCTTT | CASYRGPPNTEAFF
TRBJ2-3 | . | . | TRBV19 | TGTGCCAGTACATGGAACGGCCAAGCGGATACGCAGTATTTT | CASTWNGQADTQYF
TRBJ2-2 | . | TRBD2 | TRBV20-1 | TGCAGTGCTAGTGTTTTTAGCGGGGCTACGAACACCGGGGAGCTGTTTTTT | CSASVFSGATNTGELFF
TRBJ1-1 | . | TRBD1 | TRBV5-1 | TGCGCCAGCAGCTCCACAGGGGCCAGGAGCGGAACTGAAGCTTTCTTT | CASSSTGARSGTEAFF